The 25 T cell receptor beta chains presented below share a single source sample, sequenced in a study of cytotoxic CD8 clonotypes in ibrutinib-treated CLL. Data came from immunoSEQ multiplex PCR; TCRdb stores just in-frame clones and leaves some out. In the table there are about 150,000 clones, approximately 80% of which are singletons. Sequenced here: PBMCs, sampled after 24 months of ibrutinib treatment. These receptors all come from a human donor with chronic lymphocytic leukemia.

The genes are TRBV19 and TRBJ2-3; possibly TRBD1 or TRBD2 for D (6 bases each). This CDR3 contains 13 residues. CDR1 and CDR2 from the germline V gene are LNHDA and SQIVND (reference sequence). V shed 6 bases and J shed 4 bases, with 11 bases lying between them. CDR3 DNA sequence: TGTGCCAGTAGCAGGGGAGGCGCAGATACGCAGTATTTT. Encoded protein: CASSRGGADTQYF.

The chain combines TRBV28 with TRBJ1-2; 9 nucleotides line up with TRBD1. From germline, CDR1 is MDHEN and CDR2 SYDVKM. This CDR3 is built from 17 residues. Trimming at V came to 4 bases and at J to 5 bases, leaving 14 bases not matched to a gene. CDR3 in amino acids: CASSSPTGGVTFYGYTF. The CDR3 DNA reads as TGTGCCAGCAGTTCGCCGACAGGGGGAGTCACTTTTTATGGCTACACCTTC.

This sequence joins TRBV4-1 and TRBJ1-2; possible D gene TRBD1, 5 bases. Looked up from germline, CDR1 is MGHRA and CDR2 is YSYEKL. The CDR3 extends over 15 amino acids. With 0 bases removed from V and 2 bases from J, the gap between germline ends came to 10 bases. The CDR3 nucleotides are TGCGCCAGCAGCCAAGAGGGGACGGAAAACTATGGCTACACCTTC. The encoded protein is CASSQEGTENYGYTF.

The chain recombines TRBV7-9 with TRBJ1-6, with D possibly being TRBD1 (6 bases). Trimming cost V 5 bases and J 8 bases, with 13 bases left between them. CDR3 length equals 14 residues. The germline V gene has CDR1 SEHNR and CDR2 FQNEAQ (reference sequence). The CDR3 loop is CASSPRQAYSPLHF. CDR3 coding DNA: TGTGCCAGCAGCCCCCGACAGGCCTATTCACCCCTCCACTTT.

This clone was observed a single time. The chain recombines TRBV9 with TRBJ2-5; a weak D match, TRBD1 (6 bases). The germline V gene encodes CDR1 SGDLS and CDR2 YYNGEE. The CDR3 has 15 amino acids. V lost 0 bases, J lost 5 bases, and 14 bases lay in between. CDR3 sequence: CASSVATGSGETQYF. The DNA of the CDR3 is TGTGCCAGCAGCGTAGCTACAGGGAGTGGGGAGACCCAGTACTTC.

This chain joins TRBV27 and TRBJ2-5; TRBD1 matches at 7 bases. The CDR3 is 16 amino acids. With V trimmed by 5 bases and J by 0 bases, 9 bases remained unmatched. Germline CDR1 reads MNHEY; CDR2 reads SMNVEV (reference sequence). The CDR3 region is CASSPGTAKYQETQYF. CDR3 nucleotides: TGTGCCAGCAGTCCCGGGACAGCTAAGTACCAAGAGACCCAGTACTTC.

V gene TRBV28 combines with J gene TRBJ2-7; 9 bases align to TRBD1. Germline CDR1 is MDHEN and CDR2 is SYDVKM. This CDR3 has 16 residues. V lost 3 bases to trimming and J lost 5 bases; unmatched junction nucleotides: 11. CDR3 bases: TGTGCCAGCAGTTTCCCCGACCTTCGACAGGGGGACGAGCAGTACTTC. Its translation: CASSFPDLRQGDEQYF.

The J gene is TRBJ2-1, the V gene TRBV7-2, with 10 bases aligning to TRBD1. V lost 5 bases, J lost 4 bases, and 5 bases stayed unmatched. Germline CDR1 SGHTA, CDR2 FQGNSA. The CDR3 spans 15 residues. DNA of the CDR3: TGTGCCAGCAGCCGGGGACAGGGGATATACAATGAGCAGTTCTTC. Amino acids: CASSRGQGIYNEQFF.

CDR3 region: CASSEEVAGGYEQYF. CDR3 bases: TGTGCCAGCAGCGAAGAAGTAGCGGGGGGCTACGAGCAGTACTTC. The chain links TRBV7-2 to TRBJ2-7, with 10 bases lining up with TRBD2. Germline CDR1 and CDR2: SGHTA and FQGNSA. V dropped 5 bases and J dropped 3; count of bases not matched to a gene: 7. The CDR3 consists of 15 residues. Supplemented by reference TRBV7-2 and TRBJ2-7, the full variable domain reads GAGVSQSPSNKVTEKGKDVELRCDPISGHTALYWYRQSLGQGLEFLIYFQGNSAPDKSGLPSDRFSAERTGGSVSTLTIQRTQQEDSAVYLCASSEEVAGGYEQYFGPGTRLTVT.

The V call is TRBV29-1, the J call TRBJ1-1; D is unresolved. The V gene lost 7 bases and the J gene lost 1 base, with 10 bases spanning the gap. Germline assignment: CDR1 SQVTM and CDR2 ANQGSEA. The CDR3 is 12 amino acids. In DNA, the CDR3 is TGCAGCGCCGGGTGGGGGAACACTGAAGCTTTCTTT. This gives the protein CSAGWGNTEAFF.

The J gene is TRBJ1-5, the V gene TRBV18; D unresolved. Trimming removed 5 bases from V and 2 bases from J, with 4 bases in between. This CDR3 is 12 amino acids long. The germline gives CDR1 KGHSH, CDR2 LQKENI. The DNA of the CDR3 is TGTGCCAGCTCAGAGGGCAATCAGCCCCAGCATTTT. Residues: CASSEGNQPQHF.

J is TRBJ1-3 and V is TRBV7-3; D not resolved. The V and J ends lost 5 bases and 0 bases respectively, with 5 bases between them. The length of the CDR3 is 13 residues. Germline lookup yields CDR1 SGHTA and CDR2 FQGTGA. CDR3 in amino acids: CASSRSSGNTIYF. In nucleotides, the CDR3 is TGTGCCAGCAGCCGTAGCTCTGGAAACACCATATATTTT.

This clone was detected only a few times. The chain joins TRBV7-9 to TRBJ2-7, with 7 bases identical to TRBD2. This CDR3 has 15 residues. Unmatched junction bases numbered 11, after V lost 7 bases and J lost 2 bases. The germline gives CDR1 SEHNR, CDR2 FQNEAQ (reference sequence). The CDR3 coding sequence is TGTGCCAGCACCCCTCGGGGGGAGAAGGCCTACGAGCAGTACTTC. Its protein is CASTPRGEKAYEQYF.

The sample holds one count of this clone. The chain combines TRBV7-9 with TRBJ2-2; 7 nucleotides agree with TRBD1. Germline V CDR1 and CDR2: SEHNR, FQNEAQ (reference sequence). V trimming: 5 bases; J trimming: 9 bases; junction bases outside the gene matches: 9. The CDR3 has 14 amino acids. The CDR3 sequence: CASSPQTGPRELFF. CDR3 nucleotides: TGTGCCAGCAGCCCCCAGACAGGGCCCAGGGAGCTGTTTTTT.

This clone was observed a single time. V usage is TRBV7-2 and J usage is TRBJ2-1, with 7 bases aligning to TRBD2. CDR3 length equals 13 residues. V lost 3 bases and J lost 7; bases outside the gene matches: 3. The germline gives CDR1 SGHTA, CDR2 FQGNSA. The CDR3 region is CASSFLAENEQFF. The DNA of the CDR3 is TGTGCCAGCAGCTTCCTAGCGGAGAATGAGCAGTTCTTC.

This clone was counted many times. Mismatch with germline at one junction end may stem from a read error. This chain uses TRBV7-7 with TRBJ2-7, with TRBD1 matching 11 bases. Germline CDR1 SSHAT, CDR2 FNYEAQ (reference sequence). This CDR3 comprises 15 residues. The DNA of the CDR3 is TGTGCTAGCAGCCAGGGACAGGGGGGCGGCTACGAGCAGTACTTC. This sequence encodes CASSQGQGGGYEQYF.

The chain joins TRBV9 to TRBJ1-2; D gene ambiguous. Germline V gene lookup returns CDR1 SGDLS and CDR2 YYNGEE. The V end was cut by 4 bases, the J end by 4 bases, with 14 bases between. CDR3 length equals 14 residues. The DNA of the CDR3 is TGTGCCAGCAGCCCTACGGACGAGGCCTATGGCTACACCTTC. This encodes CASSPTDEAYGYTF.

In its sample, this clone was seen a few times. The chain uses TRBV5-1 and TRBJ2-1, with D hard to call. Trimming cost V 4 bases and J 6 bases, with 14 bases left between them. CDR1 is SGHRS, CDR2 YFSETQ, per germline. The CDR3 loop spans 14 amino acids. CDR3 DNA sequence: TGCGCCAGCAGCCCCATCGCCGGCCTCAATGAGCAGTTCTTC. Protein: CASSPIAGLNEQFF.

The V gene is TRBV7-2, the J gene TRBJ1-5; D not resolved. CDR1 and CDR2 (germline): SGHTA, FQGNSA. V lost 1 base and J 6 bases, leaving 13 bases between the germline ends. The CDR3 spans 15 residues. Here the CDR3 reads CASSLGGNLAQPQHF. The CDR3 region has the DNA TGTGCCAGCAGCTTAGGGGGAAATTTGGCTCAGCCCCAGCATTTT.

The chain joins TRBV6-4 to TRBJ2-5, with 9 bases lining up with TRBD2. The ends lost 4 bases at V and 1 base at J; junction bases unmatched: 4. The CDR3 contains 15 residues. The V gene's germline CDR1 is MRHNA and CDR2 SNTAGT. As DNA, the CDR3 is TGTGCCAGCAGTGCCCTAGCGGGGCCCCAAGAGACCCAGTACTTC. Its translation is CASSALAGPQETQYF.

The sample holds one count of this clone. The chain employs TRBV5-1 and TRBJ2-3, with D perhaps TRBD1 or TRBD2 (5 bases each). Germline assignment: CDR1 SGHRS and CDR2 YFSETQ. This CDR3 contains 15 residues. V gave up 0 bases and J gave up 6 bases, with 14 bases separating them. This CDR3 reads CASSLGDPRRDTQYF. CDR3 in DNA: TGCGCCAGCAGCTTGGGGGACCCGCGGAGGGATACGCAGTATTTT.

The rearrangement uses TRBV30 and TRBJ1-6; 9 positions agree with TRBD1. Germline V gives CDR1 GTSNPN, CDR2 SVGIG (reference sequence). After removal of 2 bases from V and 11 bases from J, the junction contained 4 bases not matched to a gene. The CDR3 loop spans 13 amino acids. CDR3 nucleotide sequence: TGTGCCTGGAGTCCCGGGACAGGGACACCCCTCCACTTT. Its protein product is CAWSPGTGTPLHF.

J is TRBJ1-2 and V is TRBV28; D is unresolved. The V and J ends lost 8 bases and 2 bases respectively, with 12 bases between them. The CDR3 is 13 residues long. Germline V CDR1 and CDR2: MDHEN, SYDVKM. CDR3 sequence (DNA): TGTGCCAGCGGGTCTGGATTCAACTATGGCTACACCTTC. Translated, it gives CASGSGFNYGYTF.

The rearrangement uses TRBV7-9 and TRBJ2-7; D gene uncertain. V was trimmed by 1 base and J by 6 bases, leaving 13 bases between them. From germline, CDR1 is SEHNR and CDR2 FQNEAQ (reference sequence). The CDR3 covers 14 residues. CDR3 nucleotide sequence: TGTGCCAGCAGCTTAGTGGCAGATAGCCGCGAGCAGTACTTC. It codes for CASSLVADSREQYF.

The chain uses TRBV27 and TRBJ2-5; D tentatively reads TRBD1 or TRBD2 (5 bases each). CDR3 size: 17 residues. Trimming took off 5 bases at V and 5 bases at J, with 24 bases between the two ends. Germline CDR1 MNHEY, CDR2 SMNVEV (reference sequence). Here the CDR3 DNA reads TGTGCCAGCAGTCCCTTAGGTGGGACGGCCAGTGGGGAGACCCAGTACTTC. It is translated as CASSPLGGTASGETQYF.